The T cell receptor (beta chain) under discussion was sequenced for a study of OX40 agonist ivuxolimab in advanced cancers. Study-level points and caveats: Both CD4+ and CD8+ T cell populations in blood had undergone clonal expansion by week 6 at 0.1 to 3.0 mg/kg.

The data were produced by immunoSEQ multiplex PCR, yet TCRdb's version contains in-frame clones alone and is incomplete. This table holds some 140,000 clones, approximately 90% found once. CDR3 length equals 13 residues. CDR1 and CDR2 (germline): MGHRA, YSYEKL. V was trimmed by 7 bases and J by 3 bases, leaving 10 bases between them. In regard to this clone: Its antigen is not identified.

The V gene is TRBV4-1, the J gene TRBJ1-3, with no clear D. The clonotype comes from an adult with an advanced solid tumor such as melanoma, head and neck, liver or kidney cancer. The specimen was CD4+ or CD8+ T cells sorted from blood, collected in a trial of the OX40 agonist ivuxolimab. CDR3 protein: CASTRLVGNTIYF. The CDR3 region has the DNA TGCGCCAGCACGCGACTGGTTGGAAACACCATATATTTT.